These 19 T cell receptor beta chains originate from one sample sequenced in a study of OX40 agonist ivuxolimab in advanced cancers. Measured with immunoSEQ multiplex PCR; TCRdb has only the in-frame clones, and not every one. The sample has 50,000 to 65,000 clones; more than 75% are singletons. This specimen was CD4+ or CD8+ T cells sorted from blood, taken in a trial of the OX40 agonist ivuxolimab. The receptors shown here come from an adult with an advanced solid tumor such as melanoma, head and neck, liver or kidney cancer.

V gene TRBV15 combines with J gene TRBJ2-7, with D possibly TRBD1 on 5 matching bases. Trimming took off 0 bases at V and 5 bases at J, with 20 bases between the two ends. The CDR3 extends over 17 amino acids. Germline V gene data show CDR1 as LNHNV and CDR2 as YYDKDF (reference sequence). The CDR3 bases are TGTGCCACCAGCAGAGACCTCGTGCAGGGTTTCATCGACGAGCAGTACTTC. Encoded protein: CATSRDLVQGFIDEQYF.

The V gene is TRBV4-1, the J gene TRBJ2-2, with TRBD2 matching over 9 bases. The J segment lost 6 bases and the V segment lost 4 bases, leaving 18 bases of the junction unmatched. CDR3 length: 19 residues. Germline loops: CDR1 MGHRA, CDR2 YSYEKL. As DNA, the CDR3 is TGCGCCAGCAGCCCCCCTTTGATTTGGGGCGGGGGGGGCGCCGGGGAGCTGTTTTTT. As protein: CASSPPLIWGGGGAGELFF.

This chain joins TRBV5-4 and TRBJ2-1; unclear D gene. The CDR3 covers 15 residues. V was trimmed by 0 bases and J by 4 bases, leaving 11 bases between them. From germline, CDR1 is SGHNT and CDR2 YYREEE (reference sequence). Written as DNA, the CDR3 is TGTGCCAGCAGCTTGGGCTTTTCTGATTACAATGAGCAGTTCTTC. Its protein is CASSLGFSDYNEQFF. Full variable domain (missing parts from reference TRBV5-4 and TRBJ2-1): ETGVTQSPTHLIKTRGQQVTLRCSSQSGHNTVSWYQQALGQGPQFIFQYYREEENGRGNFPPRFSGLQFPNYSSELNVNALELDDSALYLCASSLGFSDYNEQFFGPGTRLTVL.

The chain has TRBV18 and TRBJ1-1; 11 bases match TRBD1. V lost 3 bases to trimming and J lost 3 bases; unmatched junction nucleotides: 6. This CDR3 comprises 16 residues. Germline CDR1 KGHSH, CDR2 LQKENI. Here the CDR3 DNA reads TGTGCCAGCTCACCCCGGGACAGGGGGTGGTACACTGAAGCTTTCTTT. Translation gives CASSPRDRGWYTEAFF.

Only a few counts were recorded for this clone. The CDR3 reads CASSYSAVGTYEQYF. CDR3 nucleotide sequence: TGTGCCAGCAGTTACAGTGCCGTCGGGACCTACGAGCAGTACTTC. V and J are TRBV6-5 and TRBJ2-7; D is possibly TRBD2 (5 bases). V lost 2 bases, J lost 2 bases, and 13 bases lay in between. This CDR3 is 15 amino acids long. Germline lookup yields CDR1 MNHEY and CDR2 SVGAGI.

The genes are TRBV18 and TRBJ2-7, with 11 bases matching TRBD1. The germline gives CDR1 KGHSH, CDR2 LQKENI. CDR3 length: 15 amino acids. With V trimmed by 3 bases and J by 6 bases, 7 bases remained unmatched. This CDR3 reads CASSPAMGQGVEQYF. CDR3 DNA sequence: TGTGCCAGCTCACCGGCCATGGGACAGGGGGTCGAGCAGTACTTC.

This clone has just a few counts. The chain joins TRBV7-2 to TRBJ1-2; D is possibly TRBD1 (6 bases). Deletions cut 4 bases from V and 4 bases from J, with 19 bases between. This CDR3 contains 16 residues. CDR1 SGHTA and CDR2 FQGNSA come from the germline V gene. CDR3 nucleotides: TGTGCCAGCAGCTCCTGGCCGCGCAGGGGCTTCTATGGCTACACCTTC. Translated: CASSSWPRRGFYGYTF. Together with reference TRBV7-2 and TRBJ1-2, the CDR3 gives the full variable domain: GAGVSQSPSNKVTEKGKDVELRCDPISGHTALYWYRQSLGQGLEFLIYFQGNSAPDKSGLPSDRFSAERTGGSVSTLTIQRTQQEDSAVYLCASSSWPRRGFYGYTFGSGTRLTVV.

The CDR3 DNA reads TGCGCCAGCAGCCAAGGGACAGGGGGCGGTCAGTACGAGCAGTACTTC. Protein product: CASSQGTGGGQYEQYF. The chain links TRBV4-1 to TRBJ2-7, with 11 positions matching TRBD1. V was pared by 1 base and J by 4 bases, with 6 bases of the junction left unmatched. The CDR3 sequence is 16 residues long. Germline CDR1 MGHRA, CDR2 YSYEKL.

The chain employs TRBV7-9 and TRBJ2-2; TRBD2 matches 7 bases. V lost 3 bases, J lost 0 bases, and 4 bases stayed unmatched. The germline V gene has CDR1 SEHNR and CDR2 FQNEAQ (reference sequence). The CDR3 contains 16 residues. The CDR3 DNA sequence: TGTGCCAGCAGCTTCAGACTAGCCACGAACACCGGGGAGCTGTTTTTT. Its translation: CASSFRLATNTGELFF.

The V and J genes are TRBV9 and TRBJ1-2, with D maybe TRBD1 (5 bases). The ends were cut back, 5 bases at V and 4 bases at J, with 18 bases in the middle. This CDR3 spans 15 amino acids. The germline V gene has CDR1 SGDLS and CDR2 YYNGEE. The CDR3 nucleotides are TGTGCCAGCAGGGAATCAGGGTTTCCCAGCTATGGCTACACCTTC. As protein: CASRESGFPSYGYTF.

This rearrangement joins TRBV11-2 to TRBJ2-1; 7 bases are a match to TRBD2. The CDR3 length is 15 residues. CDR1 and CDR2 (germline): SGHAT, FQNNGV. The J segment lost 8 bases and the V segment lost 0 bases, leaving 7 bases of the junction unmatched. This CDR3 reads CASSLDAGVGHEQFF. The CDR3, as DNA: TGTGCCAGCAGCTTAGACGCGGGAGTTGGTCATGAGCAGTTCTTC.

This chain links TRBV5-5 with TRBJ1-5, with D unresolved. This CDR3 comprises 16 residues. Germline V gene data show CDR1 as SGHKS and CDR2 as YYEKEE (reference sequence). The V gene lost 0 bases and the J gene lost 1 base, with 11 bases spanning the gap. CDR3 in amino acids: CASSLGRPRSNQPQHF. The CDR3 DNA reads TGTGCCAGCAGCTTGGGGCGGCCTAGGAGCAATCAGCCCCAGCATTTT.

This clone was seen once. J is TRBJ2-2 and V is TRBV5-6; possible D gene TRBD2, 7 bases. Trimming took off 4 bases at V and 1 base at J, with 11 bases between the two ends. This CDR3 region has 15 residues. Per the germline V gene, CDR1 is SGHDT and CDR2 is YYEEEE. In DNA form, the CDR3 reads TGTGCCAGCAGCCCCGGGGGGCAGAACACCGGGGAGCTGTTTTTT. This encodes CASSPGGQNTGELFF.

The chain recombines TRBV5-5 with TRBJ1-1, with D possibly TRBD1 on 6 matching bases. Germline lookup yields CDR1 SGHKS and CDR2 YYEKEE (reference sequence). This CDR3 is 13 amino acids long. Trimming pared 5 bases from V and 2 bases from J, leaving 10 bases between. CDR3 nucleotides: TGTGCCAGCAGTGTACAGGGAAACACTGAAGCTTTCTTT. It encodes CASSVQGNTEAFF.

V and J are TRBV25-1 and TRBJ2-2; D might be TRBD1 or TRBD2, each matching 5 bases. Trimming removed 4 bases from V and 6 bases from J, with 12 bases in between. The length of the CDR3 is 14 residues. The germline CDR1 and CDR2 sequences are MGHDK and SYGVNS. The CDR3, as DNA: TGTGCCAGCAGTGCACGAGGGGTGGCCGGGGAGCTGTTTTTT. Encoded protein: CASSARGVAGELFF.

The genes are TRBV15 and TRBJ2-5; 10 bases map to TRBD2. J lost 6 bases, V lost 5 bases, and 3 bases had no gene match. The CDR3 runs 13 residues. The germline V gene encodes CDR1 LNHNV and CDR2 YYDKDF (reference sequence). The CDR3 spells CATSPSGGQTQYF. The CDR3 DNA reads as TGTGCCACCAGCCCTAGCGGGGGTCAGACCCAGTACTTC.

The chain is built from TRBV19 and TRBJ1-3; maybe TRBD1 (5 bases). This CDR3 is built from 14 residues. Trimming cost V 4 bases and J 3 bases, with 10 bases left between them. Germline CDR1 reads LNHDA; CDR2 reads SQIVND (reference sequence). The CDR3 here is CASSSGGSGNTIYF. CDR3 coding DNA: TGTGCCAGTAGTAGCGGGGGAAGTGGAAACACCATATATTTT.

This chain connects TRBV7-9 to TRBJ1-6, with a weak D call TRBD1 (5 bases). Trimming stripped 2 bases from V and 7 bases from J, with 15 bases between. Germline values: CDR1 SEHNR, CDR2 FQNEAQ (reference sequence). The CDR3 is 16 amino acids. This chain's CDR3 is CASSLNYGDSNSPLHF. The CDR3 nucleotides read TGTGCCAGCAGCTTAAATTATGGGGACTCAAATTCACCCCTCCACTTT.

The rearrangement joins TRBV18 to TRBJ2-7; TRBD2 might be the D (5 bases). Germline V gene data show CDR1 as KGHSH and CDR2 as LQKENI. CDR3 length: 13 residues. Deletions cut 2 bases from V and 5 bases from J, with 10 bases between. CDR3 in DNA: TGTGCCAGCTCACCAGGTCTGAGGGACGAGCAGTACTTC. Translation gives CASSPGLRDEQYF.